This passage covers 21 T cell receptor beta chains from one sample sequenced in a study of Graves' ophthalmopathy and Graves' hyperthyroidism. Amplifying from RNA transcripts, the study obtained TCR beta CDR3 regions. An opening RT-PCR round employed HTBI primers and preceded a second-round multiplex PCR. TCRdb independently ran MiXCR on the multiplex PCR reads; one entry per CDR3 protein. The sample consists of 900,000 to 1,200,000 distinct CDR3 sequences, less than 45% of them appearing once. The sequenced sample was peripheral blood or thyroid tissue (not recorded which). Receptors originate from an adult man with Graves' hyperthyroidism.

This clonotype has at least ten counts. The chain is built from TRBV6-1 and TRBJ1-2; D uncertain. The CDR3 is 12 amino acids. Germline V gene sequence: CDR1 MNHNS, CDR2 SASEGT. Trimming left V 1 base short and J 8 bases short, with 8 bases between. The CDR3 region is CASSEVSGGYTF. CDR3 nucleotides: TGTGCCAGCAGTGAAGTTTCGGGGGGCTACACCTTC.

This chain uses TRBV5-1 with TRBJ1-2, with a possible D match to TRBD1 (6 bases). Trimming stripped 4 bases from V and 4 bases from J, with 11 bases between. This CDR3 is 13 amino acids long. Germline V gives CDR1 SGHRS, CDR2 YFSETQ. This CDR3 reads CASSMGHSYGYTF. CDR3 DNA: TGCGCCAGCAGCATGGGACACTCCTATGGCTACACCTTC.

This clonotype was observed once. A much more abundant neighbour one base away suggests this may be a read error. The rearrangement links TRBV20-1 to TRBJ2-5; tentative D call: TRBD1 (6 bases). Trimming stripped 5 bases from V and 0 bases from J, with 10 bases between. Germline V gene sequence: CDR1 DFQATT, CDR2 SNEGSKA (reference sequence). The CDR3 totals 13 residues. The CDR3 region is CSAPGVYQETQYF. The CDR3 nucleotides read TGCAGTGCTCCAGGGGTGTACCAAGAGACCCAGTACTTC.

This clonotype was observed once. The V gene is TRBV10-3, the J gene TRBJ1-5; a weak D match, TRBD1 (5 bases). Trimming took off 2 bases at V and 0 bases at J, with 11 bases between the two ends. The CDR3 extends over 16 amino acids. Germline CDR1 reads ENHRY; CDR2 reads SYGVKD. The CDR3 protein is CAISEGDGSSNQPQHF. The CDR3 nucleotides are TGTGCCATCAGTGAGGGGGACGGCTCTAGCAATCAGCCCCAGCATTTT.

This clonotype was picked up a small number of times. This rearrangement joins TRBV9 to TRBJ2-6; TRBD2 aligns across 11 bases. CDR3 length: 22 amino acids. With V trimmed by 0 bases and J by 2 bases, 16 bases remained unmatched. CDR1 is SGDLS and CDR2 is YYNGEE in the germline V gene. The CDR3 DNA reads TGTGCCAGCAGCGTAGCAAAGTCACCTAGCGGGGGGCCTGCAGCTGGGGCCAACGTCCTGACTTTC. Translating it yields CASSVAKSPSGGPAAGANVLTF.

V is TRBV11-2 and J is TRBJ2-7; D is ambiguous. CDR3 size: 15 residues. Trimming removed 3 bases from V and 3 bases from J, with 15 bases in between. Germline V CDR1 and CDR2: SGHAT, FQNNGV. This chain's CDR3 is CASSFETAVYYEQYF. In DNA, the CDR3 is TGTGCCAGCAGCTTCGAGACGGCGGTCTACTACGAGCAGTACTTC.

The chain combines TRBV7-8 with TRBJ1-1; D is undetermined. Trimming cost V 6 bases and J 8 bases, with 13 bases left between them. Germline V gives CDR1 SGHVS, CDR2 FQNEAQ. This CDR3 has 12 residues. CDR3 loop: CASSDQGPEAFF. The CDR3 nucleotides are TGTGCCAGCAGTGATCAAGGTCCCGAAGCTTTCTTT.

This clonotype was observed at least ten times. V gene TRBV5-1 combines with J gene TRBJ1-1; no reliable D call. Between the trimmed V and J ends, which lost 4 bases and 1 base, there was a span of 8 bases. The CDR3 has 13 residues. Looked up from germline, CDR1 is SGHRS and CDR2 is YFSETQ. The CDR3: CASSPHGNTEAFF. In DNA form, the CDR3 reads TGCGCCAGCAGCCCTCATGGGAACACTGAAGCTTTCTTT.

The chain employs TRBV9 and TRBJ2-5; 12 positions match TRBD2. CDR3 size: 16 residues. Germline trimming cut 3 bases from V and 2 bases from J; bases unmatched to any gene: 5. Germline assignment: CDR1 SGDLS and CDR2 YYNGEE. The chain's CDR3 is CASSGGTSGPQETQYF. The CDR3 coding sequence is TGTGCCAGCAGCGGCGGGACTAGCGGGCCTCAAGAGACCCAGTACTTC.

This clonotype was found many times. This chain uses TRBV2 with TRBJ1-2; D unclear. The CDR3 runs 11 residues. Trimming pared 10 bases from V and 7 bases from J, leaving 13 bases between. Germline lookup yields CDR1 SNHLY and CDR2 FYNNEI. CDR3 DNA: TGTGCCAACCGGGATCCCTCTGGCTACACCTTC. Its protein is CANRDPSGYTF. The complete variable domain, with remaining parts taken from reference TRBV2 and TRBJ1-2, reads EPEVTQTPSHQVTQMGQEVILRCVPISNHLYFYWYRQILGQKVEFLVSFYNNEISEKSEIFDDQFSVERPDGSNFTLKIRSTKLEDSAMYFCANRDPSGYTFGSGTRLTVV.

Note on this clonotype: At one end the junction does not follow the germline gene, possibly because of a read error. The chain recombines TRBV10-3 with TRBJ1-1, with D possibly TRBD1 on 5 matching bases. CDR1 is ENHRY, CDR2 SYGVKD, per germline. The CDR3 has 14 amino acids. CDR3 coding DNA: TGTGCCAGCAGTTACAGGTCTAGGAACACTGAAGCTTCCTTT. Its translation is CASSYRSRNTEASF.

This clonotype appeared many times. The J gene is TRBJ1-3, the V gene TRBV25-1; D uncertain. The germline V gene has CDR1 MGHDK and CDR2 SYGVNS. Between the trimmed V and J ends, which lost 5 bases and 0 bases, there was a span of 5 bases. The CDR3 runs 13 residues. CDR3 residues: CASSFPSGNTIYF. The CDR3 nucleotides read TGTGCCAGCAGTTTCCCCTCTGGAAACACCATATATTTT.

CDR3 in DNA: TGTGCCATCAGTGGTAGGGGAGAAGATTACAATGAGCAGTTCTTC. Residues: CAISGRGEDYNEQFF. The genes are TRBV10-3 and TRBJ2-1, with D perhaps given as TRBD1 or TRBD2 (5 bases each). Trimming removed 4 bases at V and 4 bases at J, with 14 bases between. This CDR3 has 15 residues. Germline V lookup: CDR1 ENHRY, CDR2 SYGVKD.

V gene TRBV7-8 combines with J gene TRBJ1-2; D is perhaps TRBD1 (5 bases). V was cut by 0 bases and J by 4 bases, with 9 bases left in between. Per germline, CDR1 SGHVS and CDR2 FQNEAQ. The CDR3 is 14 amino acids. This CDR3 is CASSLAGDGYGYTF. CDR3 nucleotide sequence: TGTGCCAGCAGCTTAGCGGGGGACGGCTATGGCTACACCTTC.

This clonotype was counted many times. The J gene is TRBJ1-3, the V gene TRBV10-3, with D hard to call. Germline-derived CDR1 and CDR2 are ENHRY and SYGVKD. The CDR3 consists of 14 residues. The germline V and J ends were trimmed by 3 bases and 2 bases, with 8 bases remaining between them. CDR3 sequence reads: CAISEGRTGNTIYF. CDR3 coding DNA: TGTGCCATCAGTGAAGGCAGAACTGGAAACACCATATATTTT.

This clonotype showed up many times. The rearrangement links TRBV12-3 or TRBV12-4 to TRBJ2-7; 7 bases agree with TRBD2. The length of the CDR3 is 15 residues. J lost 3 bases, V lost 7 bases, and 12 bases had no gene match. The CDR3 DNA is TGTGCCAGCACCCTTCGGGCGGGAGCGGGCTACGAGCAGTACTTC. Residues: CASTLRAGAGYEQYF.

This clonotype was seen repeatedly, ten times or more. This chain connects TRBV2 to TRBJ2-7; TRBD1 matches 7 bases. Germline trimming cut 4 bases from V and 9 bases from J; bases unmatched to any gene: 6. The CDR3 totals 12 residues. Germline V gene sequence: CDR1 SNHLY, CDR2 FYNNEI. The CDR3: CASSGDRVTQYF. The CDR3 region has the DNA TGTGCCAGCAGTGGCGACAGGGTCACGCAGTACTTC.

The rearrangement uses TRBV7-2 and TRBJ1-5; TRBD1 might be the D (6 bases). The CDR3 extends over 15 amino acids. In germline, CDR1 is SGHTA, CDR2 FQGNSA. V lost 4 bases and J lost 4, with 14 bases in between. CDR3: CASSSPGGFNQPQHF. As DNA, the CDR3 is TGTGCCAGCAGCTCCCCCGGGGGCTTTAATCAGCCCCAGCATTTT.

This sequence joins TRBV30 and TRBJ1-5; D is unclear. Deletions cut 2 bases from V and 2 bases from J, with 16 bases between. This CDR3 spans 16 amino acids. Germline V gene lookup returns CDR1 GTSNPN and CDR2 SVGIG (reference sequence). The CDR3 sequence is CAWSKAALRGNQPQHF. CDR3 bases: TGTGCCTGGAGTAAGGCGGCCCTAAGGGGCAATCAGCCCCAGCATTTT.

This clonotype was observed at least ten times. This rearrangement joins TRBV5-1 to TRBJ2-2, with D possibly being TRBD1 (5 bases). Germline loops: CDR1 SGHRS, CDR2 YFSETQ. Trimming left V 1 base short and J 7 bases short, with 14 bases between. This CDR3 is built from 15 residues. The DNA of the CDR3 is TGCGCCAGCAGCTTGTGGCCAGGGCTAAGCGGGGAGCTGTTTTTT. Encoded protein: CASSLWPGLSGELFF.

The chain's CDR3 is CASSLVPGVRNYGYTF. The CDR3 bases are TGTGCCAGCAGCTTAGTTCCAGGAGTCCGTAACTATGGCTACACCTTC. The chain recombines TRBV7-8 with TRBJ1-2; D is unresolved. Germline CDR1 and CDR2: SGHVS and FQNEAQ. V lost 1 base and J lost 1, with 13 bases in between. The CDR3 is made up of 16 amino acids.